The next 11 T cell receptor beta chains were all read from a single sample in a study of blood T cell repertoires in COVID-19. Some clones are missing from TCRdb's copy, which holds only in-frame ones; the method was immunoSEQ multiplex PCR. In the table there are around 84,000 clones, around 80% of which are singletons. The sequenced sample was peripheral blood. These receptors all stem from a woman aged 40 to 50 with active or convalescent COVID-19.

This chain uses TRBV28 with TRBJ1-2; TRBD1 matches 9 bases. The CDR3 length is 14 residues. After removal of 8 bases from V and 1 base from J, the junction contained 5 bases not matched to a gene. Germline CDR1 reads MDHEN; CDR2 reads SYDVKM. The CDR3 coding sequence is TGTGCCAGCCAGGGACAGGGCGATAACTATGGCTACACCTTC. Translating it yields CASQGQGDNYGYTF.

The chain employs TRBV1 and TRBJ2-5; the table assigns TRBD1, which was not confirmed against the DNA. TRBV1 is classified as a pseudogene. The CDR3 spans 16 residues. The CDR3 region is CTSSQGRSRVGETQYF. In DNA form, the CDR3 reads TGCACCAGCAGCCAAGGAAGAAGCAGGGTTGGAGAGACCCAGTACTTC.

The count of this clone is one. The CDR3 nucleotides are TGTGCCAGCAGCTTATTCAGGGGGAGGCAAGAGACCCAGTACTTC. Translation gives CASSLFRGRQETQYF. The chain combines TRBV7-9 with TRBJ2-5; weak D call: TRBD1 (7 bases). In germline, CDR1 is SEHNR, CDR2 FQNEAQ (reference sequence). Trimming cost V 2 bases and J 2 bases, with 12 bases left between them. This CDR3 contains 15 residues. The variable domain in full, completed from reference TRBV7-9 and TRBJ2-5, reads DTGVSQNPRHKITKRGQNVTFRCDPISEHNRLYWYRQTLGQGPEFLTYFQNEAQLEKSRLLSDRFSAERPKGSFSTLEIQRTEQGDSAMYLCASSLFRGRQETQYFGPGTRLLVL.

V usage is TRBV28 and J usage is TRBJ1-1; D is possibly TRBD1 (6 bases). Deletions cut 1 base from V and 11 bases from J, with 14 bases between. The germline V gene has CDR1 MDHEN and CDR2 SYDVKM. CDR3 length: 13 amino acids. Here the CDR3 DNA reads TGTGCCAGCAGTTTATCGGGGGGCGCGGGGGCTTTCTTT. Translating gives CASSLSGGAGAFF.

This CDR3 is CASSTTGTRLTNTQYF. The CDR3 DNA sequence: TGTGCCAGCAGCACAACCGGGACTCGACTCACTAATACGCAGTATTTT. This chain uses TRBV2 with TRBJ2-3; TRBD2 is a possible D gene (6 bases). This CDR3 has 16 amino acids. V was trimmed by 6 bases and J by 7 bases, leaving 23 bases between them. Germline CDR1 SNHLY, CDR2 FYNNEI.

This chain joins TRBV28 and TRBJ1-2, with TRBD1 identical over 7 bases. V dropped 6 bases and J dropped 3; count of bases not matched to a gene: 7. CDR3 size: 14 residues. Germline CDR1 is MDHEN and CDR2 is SYDVKM. The chain's CDR3 is CASRPSGTDYGYTF. The CDR3 DNA sequence: TGTGCCAGCAGACCTTCCGGGACAGACTATGGCTACACCTTC.

The genes are TRBV18 and TRBJ1-4; D remains unclear. Germline loops: CDR1 KGHSH, CDR2 LQKENI. Trimming cost V 2 bases and J 8 bases, with 15 bases left between them. This CDR3 has 15 residues. The CDR3 protein is CASSPDLSASEKLFF. The CDR3 DNA sequence: TGTGCCAGCTCACCAGATCTTTCGGCTAGCGAAAAACTGTTTTTT.

The gene calls are TRBV2 and TRBJ1-2; the D gene is possibly TRBD1 (5 bases). The V gene's germline CDR1 is SNHLY and CDR2 FYNNEI. This CDR3 has 17 amino acids. Trimming took off 0 bases at V and 3 bases at J, with 17 bases between the two ends. The DNA of the CDR3 is TGTGCCAGCAGTGAAGCGGTCTCGGGCAGGGAGGACTATGGCTACACCTTC. Its protein is CASSEAVSGREDYGYTF.

The rearrangement uses TRBV4-3 and TRBJ1-1, with unresolved D. With 4 bases removed from V and 5 bases from J, the gap between germline ends came to 11 bases. Looked up from germline, CDR1 is LGHNA and CDR2 is YSLEER. The CDR3 covers 13 residues. The DNA of the CDR3 is TGCGCCAGCAGCCGGGCCCTTGGGACTGAAGCTTTCTTT. Residues: CASSRALGTEAFF.

J is TRBJ2-3 and V is TRBV12-3 or TRBV12-4, with D maybe TRBD1 (6 bases). The CDR3 spans 12 residues. V lost 6 bases to trimming and J lost 7 bases, with 11 bases between them. This CDR3 reads CASSSQGHTQYF. CDR3 DNA: TGTGCCAGCAGCTCACAGGGACATACGCAGTATTTT.

The chain recombines TRBV6-6 with TRBJ2-4; 9 bases agree with TRBD1. This CDR3 is built from 15 residues. J gave up 9 bases and V 0 bases, and 6 bases lay outside the gene matches. Germline V gene lookup returns CDR1 MNHNY and CDR2 SVGAGI (reference sequence). The DNA for the CDR3 is TGTGCCAGCAGTTACTCGACAGGGGGGGTTGTCATTCAGTACTTC. It encodes CASSYSTGGVVIQYF.